The present entry profiles one T cell receptor beta chain with its context. Its antigen is still unknown. The method was immunoSEQ multiplex PCR; TCRdb's version includes in-frame clones alone and lacks a portion of them. The sample holds approximately 90,000 clones, 70% to 90% seen once. This entry belongs to a study of T cell responses to AZD1222 COVID-19 vaccine. Notes on the study in general: Regions left unmutated in variants are reportedly the target of nearly half of spike-specific TCRs. Repertoire sampling happened only post peak T cell response. The sample set comprised mostly white British donors with more females, and clonal diversity was possibly underestimated. Seropositive status at baseline applied to only five to seven AZD1222 recipients.

This CDR3 is built from 14 residues. V lost 0 bases, J lost 6 bases, and 9 bases lay in between. Germline CDR1 is SNHLY and CDR2 is FYNNEI. This chain links TRBV2 with TRBJ1-5; D is ambiguous. The input for sequencing was peripheral blood, taken on day 0 of AZD1222 vaccination. This TCR was sampled from an adult in good health. The CDR3 region has the DNA TGTGCCAGCAGTGAAGCGTCAGGTACTCAGCCCCAGCATTTT. As protein: CASSEASGTQPQHF.